The 7 T cell receptor beta chains below were found in one sample sequenced in a study of blood T cell repertoires in COVID-19 (TCRdb year 2020). The method was the immunoSEQ multiplex PCR assay. This immuneACCESS table, as held by TCRdb, lists in-frame sequences with V and J called but not all clones. Of the missing ones, under half trace to an unresolved V gene in checked studies; the others have no known cause. The sample has under 250,000 clones on record, approximately 90% of them singletons. The ten largest account for less than 2% of the sample. Sequenced material: PBMCs or T cells enriched from blood (not recorded which). Source of these receptors: a man aged 35 to 55 who had recovered from COVID-19.

The chain recombines TRBV28 with TRBJ1-4; 8 nucleotides agree with TRBD1. V lost 5 bases, J lost 8 bases, and 19 bases stayed unmatched. There are 18 residues in the CDR3. Germline V gene sequence: CDR1 MDHEN, CDR2 SYDVKM. In DNA form, the CDR3 reads TGTGCCAGCAGTGACAGGGGCCTCCCTACTATACAGACCGAAAAACTGTTTTTT. Its translation: CASSDRGLPTIQTEKLFF.

J is TRBJ2-3 and V is TRBV20-1, with a possible D match to TRBD2 (6 bases). The V gene's germline CDR1 is DFQATT and CDR2 SNEGSKA (reference sequence). V lost 3 bases to trimming and J lost 2 bases, with 15 bases between them. This CDR3 has 15 residues. CDR3 in amino acids: CSASDPGAFTDTQYF. The CDR3 DNA is TGCAGTGCTAGTGATCCGGGAGCATTCACAGATACGCAGTATTTT.

V gene TRBV5-1 combines with J gene TRBJ2-1; no clear D. The V end lost 0 bases, the J end lost 7 bases, and 17 bases lay between the germline ends. The CDR3 extends over 16 amino acids. Germline loops: CDR1 SGHRS, CDR2 YFSETQ. CDR3 nucleotides: TGCGCCAGCAGCTTGGGTGGCAACCGAGGTCTTAATGAGCAGTTCTTC. This gives the protein CASSLGGNRGLNEQFF.

V usage is TRBV10-3 and J usage is TRBJ2-7; 9 positions agree with TRBD1. The CDR3 extends over 15 amino acids. Looked up from germline, CDR1 is ENHRY and CDR2 is SYGVKD. V was pared by 7 bases and J by 4 bases, with 11 bases of the junction left unmatched. CDR3 sequence (DNA): TGTGCCATCAATAGGGACTCGGGACAGGGATACGAGCAGTACTTC. This encodes CAINRDSGQGYEQYF.

This chain uses TRBV28 with TRBJ2-7; possibly TRBD1 for D (6 bases). With 6 bases removed from V and 5 bases from J, the gap between germline ends came to 14 bases. CDR1 MDHEN and CDR2 SYDVKM come from the germline V gene. The CDR3 extends over 13 amino acids. CDR3 sequence reads: CASSSQGTDEQYF. CDR3 in DNA: TGTGCCAGCAGCAGTCAGGGGACCGACGAGCAGTACTTC.

The V call is TRBV11-2, the J call TRBJ2-1; 8 bases fit TRBD2. The CDR3 consists of 14 residues. Germline lookup yields CDR1 SGHAT and CDR2 FQNNGV. V shed 5 bases and J 7 bases; nucleotides not matched to a gene: 7. Here the CDR3 DNA reads TGTGCCAGCAGCCCCAGCGGGGGCTTTAATGAGCAGTTCTTC. This translates into CASSPSGGFNEQFF.

The rearrangement joins TRBV7-9 to TRBJ1-1; D is ambiguous. CDR1 is SEHNR, CDR2 FQNEAQ, per germline (reference sequence). This CDR3 has 14 residues. Trimming left V 5 bases short and J 4 bases short, with 14 bases between. CDR3 loop: CASSPGGGVTEAFF. The DNA of the CDR3 is TGTGCCAGCAGCCCGGGTGGCGGGGTCACTGAAGCTTTCTTT.